Listed below are T cell receptor beta chains from one sample, sequenced in a study of early T cells in non-severe SARS-CoV-2 infection. MiXCR was run by TCRdb on the 5' RACE reads, yielding one entry per CDR3 protein. This sample carries tens of thousands of distinct CDR3 sequences, 10% of them seen once, and the ten largest clones take less than 10%. The input for sequencing was whole blood, taken at baseline. These TCRs come from an adult who was a healthcare worker with PCR-confirmed SARS-CoV-2 infection or an uninfected control (not recorded which). Both conserved end residues are part of each CDR3. Fields, in order: V gene, J gene, clone size, D gene, CDR3 DNA, CDR3 protein. D genes are given only for firm matches. Clone size appears in some rows only: once, few, many, or a class for an expanded clone.

v_call: TRBV12-3/TRBV12-4; j_call: TRBJ1-3; clone_size: few; d_call: NA; cdr3_nt: TGTGCCAGCAGTTTTCAGGGCAGCTCTGGAAACACCATATATTTT; cdr3_aa: CASSFQGSSGNTIYF
v_call: TRBV30; j_call: TRBJ2-5; clone_size: many; d_call: NA; cdr3_nt: TGTGCCTGGACGGCAGGGTACCAAGAGACCCAGTACTTC; cdr3_aa: CAWTAGYQETQYF
v_call: TRBV11-2; j_call: TRBJ2-7; clone_size: many; d_call: NA; cdr3_nt: TGTGCCAGCAGCTCTTTTGGGATCGGCCTCGAGCAGTACTTC; cdr3_aa: CASSSFGIGLEQYF
v_call: TRBV20-1; j_call: TRBJ2-7; clone_size: few; d_call: NA; cdr3_nt: TGCAGTGCTGGGTCGTTGGGCTGGCAGTACTTC; cdr3_aa: CSAGSLGWQYF
v_call: TRBV20-1; j_call: TRBJ2-3; clone_size: many; d_call: TRBD1; cdr3_nt: TGCAGTGCTGGACAGGGGGCAACAGATACGCAGTATTTT; cdr3_aa: CSAGQGATDTQYF
v_call: TRBV2; j_call: TRBJ2-2; clone_size: many; d_call: NA; cdr3_nt: TGTGCCAGCAGTGAACGGGGATCGAACACCGGGGAGCTGTTTTTT; cdr3_aa: CASSERGSNTGELFF
v_call: TRBV12-3/TRBV12-4; j_call: TRBJ2-5; clone_size: NA; d_call: NA; cdr3_nt: TGTGCCAGCTCGTGGGGGGGCCGAGGGGAGACCCAGTACTTC; cdr3_aa: CASSWGGRGETQYF
v_call: TRBV3-1; j_call: TRBJ2-5; clone_size: few; d_call: TRBD1; cdr3_nt: TGTGCCAGCAGCCAAGATCCTAGAGGGGGCCGGGAGACCCAGTACTTC; cdr3_aa: CASSQDPRGGRETQYF
v_call: TRBV7-2; j_call: TRBJ1-5; clone_size: few; d_call: TRBD1; cdr3_nt: TGTGCCAGCAGCTTATCCCCACAGGGGAATCAGCCCCAGCATTTT; cdr3_aa: CASSLSPQGNQPQHF
v_call: TRBV29-1; j_call: TRBJ2-7; clone_size: NA; d_call: NA; cdr3_nt: TGCAGCGTACGACAAGGCCCCCTCACTTCCCCCTTC; cdr3_aa: CSVRQGPLTSPF
v_call: TRBV20-1; j_call: TRBJ1-1; clone_size: NA; d_call: NA; cdr3_nt: TGCAGTGCTAGGATACAGAGCACTGAAGCTTTCTTT; cdr3_aa: CSARIQSTEAFF
v_call: TRBV6-2/TRBV6-3; j_call: TRBJ2-2; clone_size: few; d_call: TRBD1; cdr3_nt: TGTGCCAGCAGTACAGGGGATCCCGGGGAGCTGTTTTTT; cdr3_aa: CASSTGDPGELFF
v_call: TRBV3-2; j_call: TRBJ1-2; clone_size: few; d_call: NA; cdr3_nt: TGTGCCAGCAGACGGAGCCGGGGACAGGGGAACTATGGCTACACCTTC; cdr3_aa: CASRRSRGQGNYGYTF
v_call: TRBV18; j_call: TRBJ2-5; clone_size: many; d_call: TRBD2; cdr3_nt: TGTGCCAGCTCTCGCGACGGACTAGCGGCTGAAGAGACCCAGTACTTC; cdr3_aa: CASSRDGLAAEETQYF
v_call: TRBV7-9; j_call: TRBJ1-1; clone_size: NA; d_call: TRBD1; cdr3_nt: TGTGCCAGCAGCCGACGGGCAGGGGGCCGAACTGAAGCTTTCTTT; cdr3_aa: CASSRRAGGRTEAFF
v_call: TRBV10-1; j_call: TRBJ1-1; clone_size: few; d_call: TRBD1; cdr3_nt: TGCGCCAGCAGCAAGACAGGGGGTTCTGAAGCTTTCTTT; cdr3_aa: CASSKTGGSEAFF
v_call: TRBV2; j_call: TRBJ2-7; clone_size: few; d_call: NA; cdr3_nt: TGTGCCGGATCTAGGGAGCGTTCCTACGAGCAGTACTTC; cdr3_aa: CAGSRERSYEQYF
v_call: TRBV27; j_call: TRBJ1-4; clone_size: many; d_call: NA; cdr3_nt: TGTGCCAGCATGTTAGCGGCCCCTAATGAAAAACTGTTTTTT; cdr3_aa: CASMLAAPNEKLFF
v_call: TRBV9; j_call: TRBJ2-1; clone_size: NA; d_call: NA; cdr3_nt: TGTGCCAGCAGCGTAGCTCCCCTATCCTACAATGAGCAGTTCTTC; cdr3_aa: CASSVAPLSYNEQFF
v_call: TRBV15; j_call: TRBJ1-4; clone_size: few; d_call: NA; cdr3_nt: TGTGCCACCAGCAGATCCGCCAGGCTAGATGAAAAACTGTTTTTT; cdr3_aa: CATSRSARLDEKLFF
v_call: TRBV3-1; j_call: TRBJ1-5; clone_size: NA; d_call: NA; cdr3_nt: TGTGCCAGCAGCCAAGCAGGGTCCGATCAGCCCCAGCATTTT; cdr3_aa: CASSQAGSDQPQHF
v_call: TRBV7-9; j_call: TRBJ2-3; clone_size: NA; d_call: NA; cdr3_nt: TGTGCCAGCAGTTACGTTAGCACAGATACGCAGTATTTT; cdr3_aa: CASSYVSTDTQYF
v_call: TRBV12-3/TRBV12-4; j_call: TRBJ1-1; clone_size: many; d_call: NA; cdr3_nt: TGTGCCAGCAGTTTATCGGGGAAAAACACTGAAGCTTTCTTT; cdr3_aa: CASSLSGKNTEAFF
v_call: TRBV10-3; j_call: TRBJ2-5; clone_size: NA; d_call: NA; cdr3_nt: TGTGCCATCAGTCAAGGAGGGGGAGAGACCCAGTACTTC; cdr3_aa: CAISQGGGETQYF
v_call: TRBV6-5; j_call: TRBJ1-1; clone_size: few; d_call: NA; cdr3_nt: TGTGCCGGCAGTTACACTCCTATGAACACTGAAGCTTTCTTT; cdr3_aa: CAGSYTPMNTEAFF
v_call: TRBV6-2/TRBV6-3; j_call: TRBJ1-5; clone_size: few; d_call: NA; cdr3_nt: TGTGCCAGCAGTACCATTTCACGGGGTTTAAGCAATCAGCCCCAGCATTTT; cdr3_aa: CASSTISRGLSNQPQHF
v_call: TRBV6-2/TRBV6-3; j_call: TRBJ2-5; clone_size: many; d_call: NA; cdr3_nt: TGTGCCAGCAGTTACCAGTTTCCCGGAGGGGAGACCCAGTACTTC; cdr3_aa: CASSYQFPGGETQYF
v_call: TRBV5-6; j_call: TRBJ2-7; clone_size: few; d_call: TRBD1; cdr3_nt: TGTGCCAGCAGCTTGGATGCAGGGGGATACTTCGAGCAGTACTTC; cdr3_aa: CASSLDAGGYFEQYF
v_call: TRBV7-9; j_call: TRBJ2-7; clone_size: many; d_call: NA; cdr3_nt: TGTGCCAGCAGCTTGGACAGCACCTACGAGCAGTACTTC; cdr3_aa: CASSLDSTYEQYF
v_call: TRBV7-2; j_call: TRBJ2-3; clone_size: many; d_call: TRBD1; cdr3_nt: TGTGCCAGCAGCCCTAGCCTGCCAGGGGGCGCAACAGATACGCAGTATTTT; cdr3_aa: CASSPSLPGGATDTQYF
v_call: TRBV5-1; j_call: TRBJ1-1; clone_size: NA; d_call: NA; cdr3_nt: TGCGCCAGCACTTCCCGGGGGCGTTCGGACACTGAAGCTTTCTTT; cdr3_aa: CASTSRGRSDTEAFF
v_call: TRBV7-3; j_call: TRBJ2-2; clone_size: NA; d_call: TRBD1; cdr3_nt: TGTGCCAGCAGCTCCGGACAGGGCAACACCGGGGAGCTGTTTTTT; cdr3_aa: CASSSGQGNTGELFF